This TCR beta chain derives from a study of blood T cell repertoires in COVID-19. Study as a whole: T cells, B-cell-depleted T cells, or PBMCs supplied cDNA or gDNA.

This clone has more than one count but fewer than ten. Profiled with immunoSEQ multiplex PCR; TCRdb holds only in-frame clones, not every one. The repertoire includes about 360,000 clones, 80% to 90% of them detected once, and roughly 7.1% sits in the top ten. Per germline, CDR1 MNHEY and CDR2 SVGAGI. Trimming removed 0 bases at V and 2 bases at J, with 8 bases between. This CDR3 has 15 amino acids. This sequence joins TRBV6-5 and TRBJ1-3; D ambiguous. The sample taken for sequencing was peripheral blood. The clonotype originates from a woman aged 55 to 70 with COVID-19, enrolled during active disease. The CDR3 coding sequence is TGTGCCAGCAGTTACTCGAGGGAGACTGGAAACACCATATATTTT. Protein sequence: CASSYSRETGNTIYF.